Below, 15 T cell receptor beta chains from the same sample are listed, as sequenced in a study of shared clonotypes between healthy human individuals. Positively selected for CCR7, the CD45RO-negative cells used as naive CD8 cells excluded terminally differentiated effector memory CD45RA+ cells. Repertoires were generated with immunoSEQ multiplex PCR, while TCRdb's copy carries only in-frame clones and drops some. The table lists around 1.9 million clones, 90% to 95% of them singletons, with around 1.8% in the top ten. The material sequenced was naive CD8+ T cells from PBMCs. Receptors originate from a man aged 18 to 30 in good health. Some clones in this sample may be carry-over from other donors' samples.

V usage is TRBV7-3 and J usage is TRBJ2-2; D may be TRBD2 (5 bases). Germline CDR1 SGHTA, CDR2 FQGTGA. There are 14 residues in the CDR3. V lost 3 bases and J lost 7, with 12 bases in between. The CDR3 DNA sequence: TGTGCCAGCAGCTTGACGGGGTGGAACGGGGAGCTGTTTTTT. Its protein product is CASSLTGWNGELFF.

Points on this clone: Other DNA sequences in this sample translate to the same CDR3. This chain uses TRBV6-4 with TRBJ2-1, with TRBD2 matching over 10 bases. Germline V gene lookup returns CDR1 MRHNA and CDR2 SNTAGT. J gave up 4 bases and V 6 bases, and 6 bases lay outside the gene matches. The CDR3 sequence is 15 residues long. DNA for the CDR3: TGTGCCAGCAGCCCCGGACTAGCGGCATACAATGAGCAGTTCTTC. Translating gives CASSPGLAAYNEQFF.

About this clone itself: The sample holds other DNA sequences that translate to the same CDR3. In nucleotides, the CDR3 is TGTGCCAGTAGTATGGGTCCGGGCACTGAAGCTTTCTTT. Protein sequence: CASSMGPGTEAFF. The V call is TRBV19, the J call TRBJ1-1, with D unclear. The CDR3 length is 13 residues. CDR1 is LNHDA and CDR2 is SQIVND in the germline V gene (reference sequence). Between the trimmed V and J ends, which lost 3 bases and 4 bases, there was a span of 9 bases. The whole variable domain, remainder taken from reference TRBV19 and TRBJ1-1, is DGGITQSPKYLFRKEGQNVTLSCEQNLNHDAMYWYRQDPGQGLRLIYYSQIVNDFQKGDIAEGYSVSREKKESFPLTVTSAQKNPTAFYLCASSMGPGTEAFFGQGTRLTVV.

The rearrangement uses TRBV2 and TRBJ2-7; D tentatively fits TRBD1 or TRBD2 (5 bases each). The CDR3 extends over 14 amino acids. The V and J ends lost 4 bases and 2 bases respectively, with 12 bases between them. The V gene's germline CDR1 is SNHLY and CDR2 FYNNEI. CDR3: CASSVPGPTYEQYF. CDR3 bases: TGTGCCAGCAGTGTCCCGGGGCCGACCTACGAGCAGTACTTC.

This chain uses TRBV11-2 with TRBJ1-2; a weak D match, TRBD1 (5 bases). The CDR3 is 15 amino acids. Trimming removed 0 bases from V and 4 bases from J, with 12 bases in between. Per the germline V gene, CDR1 is SGHAT and CDR2 is FQNNGV. In nucleotides, the CDR3 is TGTGCCAGCAGCTTAGATCCCGGGGGGAGCTATGGCTACACCTTC. As protein: CASSLDPGGSYGYTF. The full variable domain, its missing parts supplied by reference TRBV11-2 and TRBJ1-2, is EAGVAQSPRYKIIEKRQSVAFWCNPISGHATLYWYQQILGQGPKLLIQFQNNGVVDDSQLPKDRFSAERLKGVDSTLKIQPAKLEDSAVYLCASSLDPGGSYGYTFGSGTRLTVV.

The rearrangement uses TRBV9 and TRBJ2-7; D possibly corresponds to TRBD1 (6 bases). Germline CDR1 reads SGDLS; CDR2 reads YYNGEE. The CDR3 consists of 16 residues. V was pared by 4 bases and J by 0 bases, with 17 bases between. As DNA, the CDR3 is TGTGCCAGCAGCTCCAGTAGACAGGACCCCTCCTACGAGCAGTACTTC. It codes for CASSSSRQDPSYEQYF.

The chain couples TRBV6-5 to TRBJ2-2, with D perhaps TRBD2 (6 bases). V was clipped by 2 bases and J by 6 bases, with 10 bases between them. This CDR3 has 14 residues. Looked up from germline, CDR1 is MNHEY and CDR2 is SVGAGI. The CDR3 bases are TGTGCCAGCAGTTACCTGAGGGAGGCCGGGGAGCTGTTTTTT. Protein: CASSYLREAGELFF.

The CDR3 here is CASSLVLAGDRTDTQYF. The DNA of the CDR3 is TGCGCCAGCAGCTTGGTACTAGCGGGAGACCGCACAGATACGCAGTATTTT. The V gene is TRBV5-1, the J gene TRBJ2-3, with 11 nucleotides matching TRBD2. The CDR3 has 17 amino acids. V shed 0 bases, J shed 1 base, and the junction held 4 bases outside the gene matches. Germline V lookup: CDR1 SGHRS, CDR2 YFSETQ.

The V and J genes are TRBV7-9 and TRBJ2-1; D could derive from TRBD1 or TRBD2 (5 bases each). Between the trimmed V and J ends, which lost 1 base and 6 bases, there was a span of 16 bases. Germline V gene data show CDR1 as SEHNR and CDR2 as FQNEAQ (reference sequence). There are 16 residues in the CDR3. This CDR3 is CASSLVSLGPFNEQFF. In DNA form, the CDR3 reads TGTGCCAGCAGCTTAGTCTCATTGGGACCTTTCAATGAGCAGTTCTTC.

The chain links TRBV7-9 to TRBJ2-7, with a weak D call TRBD2 (5 bases). Trimming left V 1 base short and J 3 bases short, with 16 bases between. This CDR3 is 16 amino acids long. Germline assignment: CDR1 SEHNR and CDR2 FQNEAQ (reference sequence). For the CDR3, the DNA is TGTGCCAGCAGCTTAGTGGGCGGGCTAGTCGACTACGAGCAGTACTTC. This gives the protein CASSLVGGLVDYEQYF.

The chain carries TRBV7-6 and TRBJ2-7; D might be TRBD1 or TRBD2, each matching 6 bases. V shed 0 bases and J shed 6 bases, with 9 bases lying between them. This CDR3 is built from 13 residues. Germline loops: CDR1 SGHVS, CDR2 FNYEAQ. CDR3 sequence: CASSLARGAEQYF. The DNA of the CDR3 is TGTGCCAGCAGCTTAGCGAGGGGGGCCGAGCAGTACTTC.

The V and J genes are TRBV19 and TRBJ1-4; D remains ambiguous. The V and J ends lost 5 bases and 0 bases respectively, with 16 bases between them. The CDR3 has 17 amino acids. Germline CDR1 and CDR2: LNHDA and SQIVND (reference sequence). The CDR3 protein is CASSLPGYGATNEKLFF. The DNA for the CDR3 is TGTGCCAGTAGTTTACCGGGCTACGGGGCAACTAATGAAAAACTGTTTTTT.

This sequence joins TRBV4-1 and TRBJ2-7, with TRBD1 matching over 7 bases. Germline CDR1 reads MGHRA; CDR2 reads YSYEKL. Germline trimming cut 3 bases from V and 2 bases from J; bases unmatched to any gene: 1. There are 13 residues in the CDR3. The CDR3 DNA reads as TGCGCCAGCAGCCACGGACAGGCCTACGAGCAGTACTTC. Its protein is CASSHGQAYEQYF.

The DNA of the CDR3 is TGTGCCAGCAGTTCACTCTTCCGACAGGATTACCCCTACGAGCAGTACTTC. Translation gives CASSSLFRQDYPYEQYF. The chain employs TRBV28 and TRBJ2-7; tentative D call: TRBD1 (6 bases). CDR1 is MDHEN and CDR2 is SYDVKM in the germline V gene. The CDR3 totals 17 residues. The V end lost 4 bases, the J end lost 2 bases, and 21 bases lay between the germline ends.

The J gene is TRBJ1-1, the V gene TRBV2; no clear D. The CDR3 runs to 12 residues. Germline V CDR1 and CDR2: SNHLY, FYNNEI. Trimming removed 8 bases at V and 7 bases at J, with 14 bases between. This CDR3 reads CASAARRNEAFF. CDR3 DNA: TGTGCCAGCGCGGCCCGTCGGAATGAAGCTTTCTTT.